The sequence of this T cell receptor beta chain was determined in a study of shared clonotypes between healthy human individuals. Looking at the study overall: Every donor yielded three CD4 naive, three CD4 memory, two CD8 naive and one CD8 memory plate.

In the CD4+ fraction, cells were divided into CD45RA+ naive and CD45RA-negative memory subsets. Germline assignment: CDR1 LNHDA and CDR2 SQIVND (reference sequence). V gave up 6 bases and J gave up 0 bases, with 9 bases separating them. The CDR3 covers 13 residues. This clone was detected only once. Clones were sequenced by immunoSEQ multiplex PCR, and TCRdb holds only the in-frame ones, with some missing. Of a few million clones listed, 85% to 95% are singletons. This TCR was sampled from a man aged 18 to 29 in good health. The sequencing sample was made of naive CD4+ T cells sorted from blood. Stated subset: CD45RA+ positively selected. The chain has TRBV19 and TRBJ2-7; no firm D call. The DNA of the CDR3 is TGTGCCAGTAGAGGAGAGACCTCCTACGAGCAGTACTTC. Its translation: CASRGETSYEQYF.